This T cell receptor (beta chain) is from a study of Tregs in tolerant kidney transplant recipients. Study as a whole: Recipient cells were told from donor cells by antibody staining. General study findings and limits: No direct test of biological reproducibility was done here.

As for this clone: The antigen is undetermined.

Profiling relied on immunoSEQ multiplex PCR, and the TCRdb table lists in-frame clones only, not all of them. The sample lists more than 30,000 clones, 82% seen once, with 2% to 2.5% in the top ten. Trimming cost V 4 bases and J 7 bases, with 5 bases left between them. The length of the CDR3 is 11 residues. CDR1 MNHNS and CDR2 SASEGT come from the germline V gene. The sequenced material came from Tregs from blood cultured with allogeneic cells. The genes are TRBV6-1 and TRBJ2-1, with D unclear. This TCR derives from a human donor in good health. CDR3 nucleotide sequence: TGTGCCAGCAGTGTCATAAATGAGCAGTTCTTC. It encodes CASSVINEQFF.